This T cell receptor (beta chain) emerged from a study of cytomegalovirus exposure and HLA in healthy donors. The study's findings and limits: CMV antigen specificity of a few CMV-associated chains was confirmed in vitro.

The primer mix had 60 Vbeta and 13 Jbeta primers. Original handling: Later, an analysis found around 77 million unique TCR beta chains, and 9.5 million to 12 million of these were shared. Assay: immunoSEQ multiplex PCR; the TCRdb copy retains only in-frame clones and omits some. That table furnishes V, J and clone size, whereas the DNA furnished D and trimming. This repertoire shows roughly 98,000 clones, about four fifths found once; its top ten account for less than 15%. Germline V gene data show CDR1 as MRHNA and CDR2 as SNTAGT. V dropped 5 bases and J dropped 7 bases, with 9 bases sitting between them. The CDR3 spans 13 residues. Comment on this clone: Antigen: not known.

The clonotype originates from a woman in her 70s in good health and CMV-seropositive. The specimen sequenced was PBMCs. The chain joins TRBV6-4 to TRBJ1-6; D is undetermined. The CDR3 bases are TGTGCCAGCAGTAAGACACCGAATTCACCCCTCCACTTT. It is translated as CASSKTPNSPLHF.